This is a list of T cell receptor beta chains from one sample in a study of identical twins. TCRdb called the 5' RACE reads again in MiXCR, with one record for every CDR3 protein. The sample lists under 900,000 distinct CDR3 sequences; roughly 18% were seen once. These data also formed part of another study, on T cells expressing NK-cell markers.

The sequencing input was PBMCs. These TCRs come from a woman aged 18 to 35 in good health. CDR3s include the opening cysteine and the closing phenylalanine or tryptophan. Fields, in order: J gene, V gene, D gene, clone size, CDR3 protein, CDR3 DNA. A D gene is named only where the DNA matches it firmly. The listing skips clone size in some rows; elsewhere it reads once, few, many or a size class.

J gene: TRBJ2-3; V gene: TRBV5-1; D gene: -; clone size: few; CDR3 protein: CASSARGGDTQYF; CDR3 DNA: TGCGCCAGCAGCGCCCGAGGGGGAGATACGCAGTATTTT
J gene: TRBJ2-1; V gene: TRBV20-1; D gene: TRBD2; clone size: -; CDR3 protein: CSAQPLTPLAVSYNEQFF; CDR3 DNA: TGCAGTGCTCAACCTCTAACCCCTCTAGCGGTCTCCTACAATGAGCAGTTCTTC
J gene: TRBJ2-1; V gene: TRBV7-9; D gene: TRBD2; clone size: few; CDR3 protein: CASSLLAGGYYNEQFF; CDR3 DNA: TGTGCCAGCAGCCTCCTGGCGGGGGGCTATTACAATGAGCAGTTCTTC
J gene: TRBJ1-5; V gene: TRBV3-1; D gene: -; clone size: few; CDR3 protein: CASSQGGLSNQPQHF; CDR3 DNA: TGTGCCAGCAGCCAGGGGGGTTTGAGCAATCAGCCCCAGCATTTT
J gene: TRBJ2-7; V gene: TRBV11-2; D gene: -; clone size: -; CDR3 protein: CASSLFRGSYEQYF; CDR3 DNA: TGTGCCAGCAGCTTGTTTCGCGGCTCCTACGAGCAGTACTTC
J gene: TRBJ2-3; V gene: TRBV12-3/TRBV12-4; D gene: TRBD2; clone size: -; CDR3 protein: CASSPELASGRTDTQYF; CDR3 DNA: TGTGCCAGCAGTCCCGAACTGGCTAGCGGGAGAACAGATACGCAGTATTTT
J gene: TRBJ2-7; V gene: TRBV29-1; D gene: -; clone size: -; CDR3 protein: CSVEIPGNYEQYF; CDR3 DNA: TGCAGCGTTGAAATCCCCGGGAACTACGAGCAGTACTTC
J gene: TRBJ2-5; V gene: TRBV9; D gene: TRBD2; clone size: -; CDR3 protein: CASGRTSSMETQYF; CDR3 DNA: TGTGCCAGCGGGCGGACTAGCAGTATGGAGACCCAGTACTTC
J gene: TRBJ2-7; V gene: TRBV15; D gene: -; clone size: -; CDR3 protein: CATSREKDGPYEQYF; CDR3 DNA: TGTGCCACCAGCAGAGAAAAAGACGGGCCCTACGAGCAGTACTTC
J gene: TRBJ2-2; V gene: TRBV7-2; D gene: TRBD1; clone size: few; CDR3 protein: CASSSQPGTADTGELFF; CDR3 DNA: TGTGCCAGCAGCTCGCAACCCGGGACAGCGGACACCGGGGAGCTGTTTTTT
J gene: TRBJ2-7; V gene: TRBV2; D gene: -; clone size: few; CDR3 protein: CASSANYEQYF; CDR3 DNA: TGTGCCAGCAGTGCTAACTACGAGCAGTACTTC
J gene: TRBJ2-1; V gene: TRBV6-1; D gene: -; clone size: few; CDR3 protein: CASSRGLTRGEFF; CDR3 DNA: TGTGCCAGCAGTAGGGGGTTAACCCGGGGGGAGTTCTTC
J gene: TRBJ1-1; V gene: TRBV20-1; D gene: -; clone size: -; CDR3 protein: CSARMGRGGNTEAFF; CDR3 DNA: TGCAGTGCTAGAATGGGACGGGGAGGTAACACTGAAGCTTTCTTT
J gene: TRBJ2-7; V gene: TRBV5-1; D gene: TRBD2; clone size: -; CDR3 protein: CASSLVGGRDNEQYF; CDR3 DNA: TGCGCCAGCAGCTTAGTGGGCGGGAGGGACAACGAGCAGTACTTC
J gene: TRBJ2-1; V gene: TRBV20-1; D gene: TRBD2; clone size: few; CDR3 protein: CSAKPLGLAGSYNEQFF; CDR3 DNA: TGCAGTGCTAAACCCTTGGGACTAGCGGGGAGTTACAATGAGCAGTTCTTC
J gene: TRBJ1-2; V gene: TRBV29-1; D gene: -; clone size: few; CDR3 protein: CSVEDDPQGLPNYGYTF; CDR3 DNA: TGCAGCGTTGAAGATGACCCCCAGGGTTTACCGAACTATGGCTACACCTTC
J gene: TRBJ2-3; V gene: TRBV27; D gene: -; clone size: -; CDR3 protein: CASSYLGLAGTSQYF; CDR3 DNA: TGTGCCAGCAGTTACCTGGGCTTGGCGGGAACCTCGCAGTATTTT
J gene: TRBJ1-2; V gene: TRBV2; D gene: -; clone size: few; CDR3 protein: CASGQTNYGYTF; CDR3 DNA: TGTGCCAGCGGACAGACTAACTATGGCTACACCTTC
J gene: TRBJ1-4; V gene: TRBV20-1; D gene: -; clone size: few; CDR3 protein: CSARGAGGLFF; CDR3 DNA: TGCAGTGCTAGAGGAGCCGGCGGACTGTTTTTT
J gene: TRBJ1-5; V gene: TRBV18; D gene: -; clone size: -; CDR3 protein: CASSLSVDQPQHF; CDR3 DNA: TGTGCCAGCTCACTGAGCGTCGATCAGCCCCAGCATTTT
J gene: TRBJ2-7; V gene: TRBV15; D gene: -; clone size: few; CDR3 protein: CATSREARSDYEQYF; CDR3 DNA: TGTGCCACCAGCAGAGAAGCTAGATCCGACTACGAGCAGTACTTC
J gene: TRBJ2-7; V gene: TRBV5-1; D gene: -; clone size: few; CDR3 protein: CASSLSTGKYEQYF; CDR3 DNA: TGCGCCAGCAGCTTGTCCACTGGGAAGTACGAGCAGTACTTC
J gene: TRBJ1-1; V gene: TRBV5-1; D gene: TRBD1; clone size: few; CDR3 protein: CASRVRGLNTEAFF; CDR3 DNA: TGCGCCAGCCGAGTCAGGGGGTTGAACACTGAAGCTTTCTTT
J gene: TRBJ2-1; V gene: TRBV6-2/TRBV6-3; D gene: -; clone size: few; CDR3 protein: CASSPRLEQFF; CDR3 DNA: TGTGCCAGCAGCCCTAGACTAGAGCAGTTCTTC
J gene: TRBJ2-3; V gene: TRBV18; D gene: -; clone size: few; CDR3 protein: CASSPQWGDTQYF; CDR3 DNA: TGTGCCAGCTCACCTCAATGGGGGGATACGCAGTATTTT
J gene: TRBJ2-4; V gene: TRBV7-9; D gene: -; clone size: -; CDR3 protein: CASSSTPGDIQYF; CDR3 DNA: TGTGCCAGCAGCTCGACACCTGGGGACATTCAGTACTTC
J gene: TRBJ2-7; V gene: TRBV5-1; D gene: -; clone size: -; CDR3 protein: CASSPTRGTSSYEQYF; CDR3 DNA: TGCGCCAGCAGCCCCACCCGGGGCACTAGCAGCTACGAGCAGTACTTC
J gene: TRBJ2-7; V gene: TRBV6-5; D gene: -; clone size: -; CDR3 protein: CASRATYEQYF; CDR3 DNA: TGTGCCAGCAGAGCTACCTACGAGCAGTACTTC
J gene: TRBJ2-5; V gene: TRBV7-9; D gene: -; clone size: -; CDR3 protein: CASSFQDQGILETQYF; CDR3 DNA: TGTGCCAGCAGCTTCCAGGATCAGGGTATTTTGGAGACCCAGTACTTC
J gene: TRBJ2-7; V gene: TRBV4-2; D gene: -; clone size: few; CDR3 protein: CASSRPFPRYEQYF; CDR3 DNA: TGTGCCAGCAGCCGGCCCTTTCCTCGCTACGAGCAGTACTTC
J gene: TRBJ2-3; V gene: TRBV6-2/TRBV6-3; D gene: -; clone size: -; CDR3 protein: CASTMSGRDTQYF; CDR3 DNA: TGTGCCAGCACCATGTCGGGGAGAGATACGCAGTATTTT
J gene: TRBJ1-1; V gene: TRBV7-2; D gene: -; clone size: few; CDR3 protein: CASSLDRVASNTEAFF; CDR3 DNA: TGTGCCAGCAGCTTAGACAGGGTTGCGTCGAACACTGAAGCTTTCTTT
J gene: TRBJ1-4; V gene: TRBV27; D gene: -; clone size: -; CDR3 protein: CASSLSPGANEKLFF; CDR3 DNA: TGTGCCAGCAGTTTGTCGCCAGGGGCTAATGAAAAACTGTTTTTT
J gene: TRBJ2-7; V gene: TRBV7-8; D gene: -; clone size: few; CDR3 protein: CASSLMLYEQYF; CDR3 DNA: TGTGCCAGCAGCTTAATGCTCTACGAGCAGTACTTC
J gene: TRBJ2-2; V gene: TRBV12-3/TRBV12-4; D gene: -; clone size: few; CDR3 protein: CASSRIGDTGELFF; CDR3 DNA: TGTGCCAGCAGCCGCATCGGGGACACCGGGGAGCTGTTTTTT
J gene: TRBJ2-3; V gene: TRBV6-2/TRBV6-3; D gene: -; clone size: -; CDR3 protein: CASRVAGTDTQYF; CDR3 DNA: TGTGCCAGCAGAGTAGCGGGCACAGATACGCAGTATTTT
J gene: TRBJ1-3; V gene: TRBV5-1; D gene: -; clone size: few; CDR3 protein: CASSLETAGNTIYF; CDR3 DNA: TGCGCCAGCAGCTTGGAAACAGCTGGAAACACCATATATTTT
J gene: TRBJ1-5; V gene: TRBV7-9; D gene: -; clone size: -; CDR3 protein: CASSSGEPQHF; CDR3 DNA: TGTGCCAGCAGCTCGGGTGAGCCCCAGCATTTT
J gene: TRBJ2-5; V gene: TRBV6-1; D gene: -; clone size: few; CDR3 protein: CASKPGPGETQYF; CDR3 DNA: TGTGCCAGCAAACCGGGACCGGGAGAGACCCAGTACTTC
J gene: TRBJ1-2; V gene: TRBV12-3/TRBV12-4; D gene: -; clone size: -; CDR3 protein: CASSFRDRGNYGYTF; CDR3 DNA: TGTGCCAGCAGTTTTAGGGACCGCGGTAACTATGGCTACACCTTC
J gene: TRBJ2-1; V gene: TRBV7-9; D gene: -; clone size: few; CDR3 protein: CASSEGWAGDEQFF; CDR3 DNA: TGTGCCAGCAGCGAAGGTTGGGCGGGCGATGAGCAGTTCTTC
J gene: TRBJ2-5; V gene: TRBV5-1; D gene: -; clone size: many; CDR3 protein: CASSLEAGETQYF; CDR3 DNA: TGCGCCAGCAGCTTGGAGGCGGGGGAGACCCAGTACTTC
J gene: TRBJ2-7; V gene: TRBV14; D gene: -; clone size: -; CDR3 protein: CASSQEIHGVEQYF; CDR3 DNA: TGTGCCAGCAGCCAAGAGATCCACGGGGTCGAGCAGTACTTC